These 8 T cell receptor beta chains were sequenced from one sample in a study of CD8 T cells in Susac syndrome. Reverse transcription used roughly 0.45 to 1 ug RNA and random hexamers. TCRdb reprocessed the immunoSEQ multiplex PCR reads with MiXCR, giving one entry per CDR3 protein. This sample yields 150,000 to 200,000 distinct CDR3 sequences, of which 93% are seen a single time; 0.09% to 0.095% belongs to the top ten. The specimen was CD4+ T cells from PBMCs. Source of these receptors: a human donor with multiple sclerosis.

This chain joins TRBV18 and TRBJ2-3; the match to TRBD2 covers 10 bases. Germline V gives CDR1 KGHSH, CDR2 LQKENI. J gave up 1 base and V 0 bases, and 4 bases lay outside the gene matches. The CDR3 has 17 residues. CDR3 coding DNA: TGTGCCAGCTCACCACCGAGAAGCGGGAGGGGCACAGATACGCAGTATTTT. It encodes CASSPPRSGRGTDTQYF.

This clonotype is a singleton in its sample. This chain joins TRBV5-1 and TRBJ1-1; maybe TRBD1 (5 bases). V was pared by 2 bases and J by 6 bases, with 11 bases between. The CDR3 spans 13 residues. CDR1 is SGHRS and CDR2 is YFSETQ in the germline V gene. CDR3 region: CASSLLQGPEAFF. The DNA of the CDR3 is TGCGCCAGCAGCTTACTTCAGGGCCCTGAAGCTTTCTTT.

V gene TRBV30 combines with J gene TRBJ2-7; no definite D call. The CDR3 is made up of 12 amino acids. The germline V and J ends were trimmed by 2 bases and 4 bases, with 9 bases remaining between them. Germline V CDR1 and CDR2: GTSNPN, SVGIG (reference sequence). The CDR3 DNA reads as TGTGCCTGGAGTACAAGCGCGTACGAGCAGTACTTC. Its translation is CAWSTSAYEQYF. The whole variable domain, remainder taken from reference TRBV30 and TRBJ2-7, is SQTIHQWPATLVQPVGSPLSLECTVEGTSNPNLYWYRQAAGRGLQLLFYSVGIGQISSEVPQNLSASRPQDRQFILSSKKLLLSDSGFYLCAWSTSAYEQYFGPGTRLTVT.

The sample holds a few counts of this clonotype. The chain employs TRBV11-2 and TRBJ2-1; 7 nucleotides align to TRBD2. From germline, CDR1 is SGHAT and CDR2 FQNNGV. The CDR3 contains 14 residues. The ends lost 3 bases at V and 8 bases at J; junction bases unmatched: 7. CDR3 sequence: CASSLRLAVDEQFF. The CDR3 nucleotides are TGTGCCAGCAGCTTGAGACTAGCCGTGGATGAGCAGTTCTTC.

The V and J genes are TRBV12-3 or TRBV12-4 and TRBJ1-1, with D tentatively TRBD1 (6 bases). Trimming left V 2 bases short and J 4 bases short, with 14 bases between. CDR3 size: 15 residues. This CDR3 reads CASSLSGGRATEAFF. As DNA, the CDR3 is TGTGCCAGCAGTTTATCGGGGGGGCGGGCCACTGAAGCTTTCTTT.

The V gene is TRBV20-1, the J gene TRBJ2-1; 12 nucleotides match TRBD2. The CDR3 is made up of 16 amino acids. V dropped 7 bases and J dropped 0; count of bases not matched to a gene: 7. Germline CDR1 DFQATT, CDR2 SNEGSKA (reference sequence). The DNA for the CDR3 is TGCAGTGTTACCGGGACTAGCGGGCTCTCCTACAATGAGCAGTTCTTC. Translation gives CSVTGTSGLSYNEQFF.

The chain uses TRBV20-1 and TRBJ2-1; 11 bases are a match to TRBD2. The trim removed 8 bases at V and 7 bases at J, leaving 10 bases unmatched. Germline V gene lookup returns CDR1 DFQATT and CDR2 SNEGSKA (reference sequence). The CDR3 spans 14 residues. In DNA form, the CDR3 reads TGCAGTTCCATTAGCGGGGGGGCCAGGAATGAGCAGTTCTTC. As protein: CSSISGGARNEQFF.

The J gene is TRBJ1-6, the V gene TRBV11-2; 7 bases map to TRBD1. The V gene's germline CDR1 is SGHAT and CDR2 FQNNGV. This CDR3 contains 14 residues. Unmatched junction bases numbered 6, after V lost 7 bases and J lost 6 bases. This CDR3 reads CASIGTEFNSPLHF. The CDR3 DNA reads as TGTGCCAGCATAGGGACAGAGTTTAATTCACCCCTCCACTTT.